This record concerns one T cell receptor beta chain sequence. Antigen specificity is unknown. The identical CDR3 is also encoded by other nucleotide sequences in the sample. One heparinised blood draw averaging about 116 mL was given by each donor. The sample is drawn from a study of beta chain features in type 1 diabetes. Overall study findings and caveats: Patients with Type 1 diabetes showed moderately but significantly shorter TCRB CDR3s in all four CD4+ subsets.

Expressed TCRB transcripts were sequenced because the entire RNA isolate underwent reverse transcription. Repertoires were generated with immunoSEQ multiplex PCR, while TCRdb's copy carries only in-frame clones and drops some. The sample consists of about 140,000 clones, about 13% of them appearing once. The CDR3 has 14 amino acids. Germline values: CDR1 SGHRS, CDR2 YFSETQ. The V end lost 1 base, the J end lost 1 base, and 8 bases lay between the germline ends. J is TRBJ1-1 and V is TRBV5-1; weak D call: TRBD1 (6 bases). Source material: central memory CD4+ T cells from blood. This sequence originates from a man between 18 and 29 years old with type 1 diabetes. CDR3 residues: CASSLSGENTEAFF. The CDR3 DNA is TGCGCCAGCAGCTTGTCAGGGGAGAACACTGAAGCTTTCTTT. Using reference TRBV5-1 and TRBJ1-1 for the parts outside the CDR3, the full variable domain is KAGVTQTPRYLIKTRGQQVTLSCSPISGHRSVSWYQQTPGQGLQFLFEYFSETQRNKGNFPGRFSGRQFSNSRSEMNVSTLELGDSALYLCASSLSGENTEAFFGQGTRLTVV.